This T cell receptor (beta chain) was found in a study of blood T cell repertoires in COVID-19. Trimming left V 4 bases short and J 1 base short, with 11 bases between. In germline, CDR1 is SGHRS, CDR2 YFSETQ. The CDR3 sequence is 14 residues long. Sequencing used immunoSEQ multiplex PCR; TCRdb keeps in-frame clones, though not all of them. Counted here are roughly 360,000 clones, 87% occurring once; the ten biggest clones make up approximately 1.3%. Participants were placed into cohorts based on the clinical history they reported. Donors in Cohort 3 who had recovered were those with two negative PCRs, healthcare professional clearance, or resolution of their symptoms.

The chain employs TRBV5-1 and TRBJ1-1; no clear D gene. The sequence was obtained from a man aged 30-40 years who had recovered from COVID-19. Source material: PBMCs or T cells enriched from blood (not recorded which). The CDR3 nucleotides are TGCGCCAGCAGCCCGAGACAAACGAACACTGAAGCTTTCTTT. Its translation: CASSPRQTNTEAFF.